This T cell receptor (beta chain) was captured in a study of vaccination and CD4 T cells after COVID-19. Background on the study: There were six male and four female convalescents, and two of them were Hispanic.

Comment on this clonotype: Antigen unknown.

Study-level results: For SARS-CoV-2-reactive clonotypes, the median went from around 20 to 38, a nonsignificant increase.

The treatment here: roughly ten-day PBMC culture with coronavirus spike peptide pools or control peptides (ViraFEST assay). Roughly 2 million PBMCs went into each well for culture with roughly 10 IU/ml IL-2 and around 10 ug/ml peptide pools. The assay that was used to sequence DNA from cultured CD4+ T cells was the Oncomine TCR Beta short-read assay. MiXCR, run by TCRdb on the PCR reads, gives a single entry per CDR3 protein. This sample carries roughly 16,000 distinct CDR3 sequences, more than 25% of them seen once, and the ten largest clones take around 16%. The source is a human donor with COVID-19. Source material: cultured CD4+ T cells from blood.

The CDR3: CASSPAPYYGYTF. In DNA, the CDR3 is TGTGCCAGCAGCCCCGCCCCATACTATGGCTACACCTTC. The genes are TRBV14 and TRBJ1-2, with no clear D. Germline V gives CDR1 SGHDN, CDR2 FVKESK. V was clipped by 4 bases and J by 3 bases, with 9 bases between them. The CDR3 runs to 13 residues.